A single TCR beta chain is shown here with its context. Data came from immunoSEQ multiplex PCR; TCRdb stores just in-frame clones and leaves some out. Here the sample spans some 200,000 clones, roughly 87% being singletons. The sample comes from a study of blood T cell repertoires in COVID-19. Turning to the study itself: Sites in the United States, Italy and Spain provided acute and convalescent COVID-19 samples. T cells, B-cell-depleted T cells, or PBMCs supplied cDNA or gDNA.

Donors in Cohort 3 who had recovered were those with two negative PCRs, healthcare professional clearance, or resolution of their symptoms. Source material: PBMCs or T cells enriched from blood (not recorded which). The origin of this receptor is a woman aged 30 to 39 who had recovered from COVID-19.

CDR3 region: CASSPTSGFSDEQFF. The CDR3 nucleotides are TGTGCCAGCAGCCCAACCTCGGGGTTTAGCGATGAGCAGTTCTTC. This sequence joins TRBV7-3 and TRBJ2-1; a weak D match, TRBD2 (5 bases). The CDR3 runs to 15 residues. Trimming left V 5 bases short and J 8 bases short, with 19 bases between. Germline V CDR1 and CDR2: SGHTA, FQGTGA.